This T cell receptor beta chain was obtained from a study of T cells in Graves' hyperthyroidism and ophthalmopathy. The source material, RNA transcripts, was used to amplify TCR beta CDR3 regions. The study used the HTBI primer set for a first-round RT-PCR of the TCR CDR3. Each CDR3 protein gets one entry after TCRdb re-called the multiplex PCR reads with MiXCR. The data show approximately 500,000 distinct CDR3 sequences, about half seen once. Hyperthyroidism of Graves' type that showed no ophthalmopathy progression within 18 months was stable. Newly diagnosed hyperthyroidism patients aged 18 to 65 years had disease lasting under 2 months. The germline CDR1 and CDR2 sequences are LGHNA and YNFKEQ. V was pared by 5 bases and J by 7 bases, with 18 bases between. The CDR3 has 14 amino acids.

The TCR was taken from a woman aged 18-29 years with Graves' hyperthyroidism. The chain is built from TRBV4-2 and TRBJ2-7, with D possibly being TRBD2 (6 bases). The sequenced sample consisted of peripheral blood or thyroid tissue (not recorded which). The CDR3 DNA reads TGTGCCAGCAGCTTGGAGGGAAGATACAATGAGCAGTACTTC. Its protein is CASSLEGRYNEQYF.